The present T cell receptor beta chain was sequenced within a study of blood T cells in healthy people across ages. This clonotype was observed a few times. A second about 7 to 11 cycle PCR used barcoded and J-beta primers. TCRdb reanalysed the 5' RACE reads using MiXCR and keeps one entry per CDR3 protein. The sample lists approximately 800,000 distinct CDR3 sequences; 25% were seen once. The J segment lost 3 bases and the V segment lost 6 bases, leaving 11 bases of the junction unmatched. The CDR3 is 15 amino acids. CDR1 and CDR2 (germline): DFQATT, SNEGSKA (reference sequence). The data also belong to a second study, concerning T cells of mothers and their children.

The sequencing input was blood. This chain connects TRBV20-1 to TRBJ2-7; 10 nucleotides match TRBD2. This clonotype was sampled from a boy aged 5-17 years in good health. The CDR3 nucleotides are TGCAGTGCGAGCGGGGGGGGACCCAGCTTCTACGAGCAGTACTTC. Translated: CSASGGGPSFYEQYF.